These 29 T cell receptor beta chains were all obtained from the same sample, sequenced in a study of response to subunit inactivated influenza vaccine. TCRdb reprocessed the RT-PCR reads via MiXCR and lists one record per CDR3 protein. Of over 800,000 distinct CDR3 sequences listed, 20% to 25% are singletons. The material sequenced was PBMCs from blood, taken about 5 days after vaccination. These receptors were taken from a man aged 50-59 years who received an inactivated influenza vaccine.

This clonotype has only a few counts. This chain links TRBV20-1 with TRBJ1-5; D gene ambiguous. The CDR3 covers 18 residues. The V end was cut by 0 bases, the J end by 0 bases, with 18 bases between. Germline lookup yields CDR1 DFQATT and CDR2 SNEGSKA (reference sequence). CDR3 region: CSARDSTRGGHSNQPQHF. The CDR3 DNA reads as TGCAGTGCTAGAGATTCAACACGCGGAGGTCATAGCAATCAGCCCCAGCATTTT.

This sequence joins TRBV7-8 and TRBJ1-2; D possibly corresponds to TRBD1 (6 bases). The V end was cut by 4 bases, the J end by 2 bases, with 17 bases between. The CDR3 spans 16 residues. CDR1 SGHVS and CDR2 FQNEAQ come from the germline V gene. The CDR3 region has the DNA TGTGCCAGCAGCTACCGGAGCACAGGGTCCAACTATGGCTACACCTTC. Translated, it gives CASSYRSTGSNYGYTF.

In its sample, this clonotype was seen a few times. J is TRBJ2-2 and V is TRBV3-1; 11 nucleotides match TRBD2. The CDR3 runs to 16 residues. Germline assignment: CDR1 LGHDT and CDR2 YNNKEL (reference sequence). After removal of 0 bases from V and 4 bases from J, the junction contained 1 base not matched to a gene. CDR3 in DNA: TGTGCCAGCAGCCAAGAACTAGCGGGAGCCACCGGGGAGCTGTTTTTT. This encodes CASSQELAGATGELFF. The full variable domain, completed using reference TRBV3-1 and TRBJ2-2, is DTAVSQTPKYLVTQMGNDKSIKCEQNLGHDTMYWYKQDSKKFLKIMFSYNNKELIINETVPNRFSPKSPDKAHLNLHINSLELGDSAVYFCASSQELAGATGELFFGEGSRLTVL.

This clonotype turned up a few times. The chain recombines TRBV20-1 with TRBJ1-1; D is unresolved. The CDR3 is 11 residues long. V was cut by 6 bases and J by 6 bases, with 11 bases left in between. Germline V gene data show CDR1 as DFQATT and CDR2 as SNEGSKA (reference sequence). This CDR3 is CSAPVGAEAFF. The CDR3 bases are TGCAGTGCCCCTGTGGGAGCTGAAGCTTTCTTT.

In this sample, this clonotype turned up a few times. The rearrangement joins TRBV28 to TRBJ2-4, with 9 positions matching TRBD1. V was pared by 5 bases and J by 8 bases, with 10 bases of the junction left unmatched. This CDR3 spans 15 amino acids. CDR1 and CDR2 (germline): MDHEN, SYDVKM. This CDR3 reads CASSPAGQGRDIQYF. The CDR3 bases are TGTGCCAGCAGTCCGGCGGGACAGGGTAGGGACATTCAGTACTTC.

This clonotype was observed at least ten times. This chain's CDR3 is CASSKSAYEQYF. The CDR3 DNA is TGTGCCAGCAGCAAGTCGGCCTACGAGCAGTACTTC. V and J are TRBV7-2 and TRBJ2-7, with D uncertain. Germline V CDR1 and CDR2: SGHTA, FQGNSA. The V end was cut by 5 bases, the J end by 2 bases, with 7 bases between. The CDR3 loop spans 12 amino acids.

The chain uses TRBV4-2 and TRBJ2-4, with 8 bases that match TRBD1. Germline assignment: CDR1 LGHNA and CDR2 YNFKEQ. This CDR3 is built from 18 residues. V was pared by 0 bases and J by 8 bases, with 15 bases of the junction left unmatched. The CDR3 DNA reads as TGTGCCAGCAGCCAAGATCGGACTTCCGGGACAGGCGGGGACATTCAGTACTTC. Amino acid sequence: CASSQDRTSGTGGDIQYF.

The chain recombines TRBV6-2 or TRBV6-3 with TRBJ1-5; D is uncertain. CDR1 is MNHEY, CDR2 SVGEGT, per germline. The CDR3 sequence is 15 residues long. V lost 7 bases and J 4 bases, leaving 17 bases between the germline ends. CDR3 sequence reads: CASTQARISNQPQHF. CDR3 coding DNA: TGTGCCAGCACCCAGGCCAGGATTTCGAATCAGCCCCAGCATTTT.

The chain carries TRBV18 and TRBJ1-6, with no clear D. Germline V gene data show CDR1 as KGHSH and CDR2 as LQKENI. V was trimmed by 3 bases and J by 9 bases, leaving 12 bases between them. This CDR3 is 14 amino acids long. The CDR3 region has the DNA TGTGCCAGCTCACCTGGATTCGGAGTTTCACCCCTCCACTTT. It yields the protein CASSPGFGVSPLHF.

This clonotype was found a few times. V and J are TRBV11-2 and TRBJ2-1; D remains ambiguous. Trimming removed 2 bases from V and 9 bases from J, with 5 bases in between. CDR3 length: 11 residues. CDR1 and CDR2 (germline): SGHAT, FQNNGV. CDR3 DNA: TGTGCCAGCAGCTTACCTCCTGAGCAGTTCTTC. Its translation is CASSLPPEQFF.

In its sample, this clonotype was seen a few times. V is TRBV4-3 and J is TRBJ1-2; 9 nucleotides agree with TRBD1. The CDR3 contains 17 residues. Germline loops: CDR1 LGHNA, CDR2 YSLEER. Trimming removed 1 base from V and 2 bases from J; junction bases left unmatched: 8. CDR3 coding DNA: TGCGCCAGCAGCCAAGCTCTCGGGACAGGGCACAACTATGGCTACACCTTC. The encoded protein is CASSQALGTGHNYGYTF.

The chain employs TRBV20-1 and TRBJ2-5; 12 bases map to TRBD2. The CDR3 covers 15 residues. The V gene end was trimmed by 0 bases and the J gene end by 7 bases; junction bases not matched to a gene: 6. Germline loops: CDR1 DFQATT, CDR2 SNEGSKA (reference sequence). The CDR3 DNA sequence: TGCAGTGCTAGAGATCAAACTAGCGGGGGGCTGACCCAGTACTTC. It encodes CSARDQTSGGLTQYF.

The chain couples TRBV28 to TRBJ2-3; 7 bases align to TRBD1. The CDR3 totals 16 residues. Losses at the gene ends were 5 bases for V and 4 bases for J; bases not matched to a gene: 12. Germline CDR1 and CDR2: MDHEN and SYDVKM. This CDR3 is CASSPRTGQLPDTQYF. The CDR3 bases are TGTGCCAGCAGTCCCAGGACAGGTCAGCTCCCAGATACGCAGTATTTT.

This sequence joins TRBV5-1 and TRBJ2-1, with no clear D. Looked up from germline, CDR1 is SGHRS and CDR2 is YFSETQ. The CDR3 consists of 16 residues. Trimming shortened V by 4 bases and J by 8 bases, and 22 bases separated the two germline ends. CDR3 protein: CASSPGWSTREDEQFF. The CDR3 DNA sequence: TGCGCCAGCAGCCCGGGCTGGTCCACCCGTGAGGATGAGCAGTTCTTC.

The gene calls are TRBV6-5 and TRBJ2-1, with 7 bases matching TRBD2. J lost 9 bases, V lost 2 bases, and 13 bases had no gene match. Germline CDR1 is MNHEY and CDR2 is SVGAGI. The CDR3 covers 16 residues. In nucleotides, the CDR3 is TGTGCCAGCAGTTACCGACCCGGGGGGACCTCCACTGAGCAGTTCTTC. Encoded protein: CASSYRPGGTSTEQFF.

V and J are TRBV12-3 or TRBV12-4 and TRBJ2-7; weak D call: TRBD2 (6 bases). V was trimmed by 3 bases and J by 4 bases, leaving 13 bases between them. This CDR3 contains 14 residues. This chain's CDR3 is CASSLGTAKYEQYF. As DNA, the CDR3 is TGTGCCAGCAGTTTGGGGACTGCTAAATACGAGCAGTACTTC.

This rearrangement joins TRBV28 to TRBJ2-7, with D tentatively TRBD1 (6 bases). Germline CDR1 reads MDHEN; CDR2 reads SYDVKM. The CDR3 length is 15 residues. Trimming stripped 3 bases from V and 0 bases from J, with 12 bases between. In DNA, the CDR3 is TGTGCCAGCAGTTTTTCGGGACATAGCTCCTACGAGCAGTACTTC. This encodes CASSFSGHSSYEQYF.

The chain employs TRBV7-6 and TRBJ2-5; possible D gene TRBD1, 5 bases. The V end lost 3 bases, the J end lost 5 bases, and 13 bases lay between the germline ends. CDR1 and CDR2 (germline): SGHVS, FNYEAQ. CDR3 length equals 14 residues. The CDR3 reads CASSFQGSRETQYF. DNA for the CDR3: TGTGCCAGCAGCTTCCAGGGTTCCCGGGAGACCCAGTACTTC. Combining the CDR3 with reference TRBV7-6 and TRBJ2-5 gives the whole variable domain GAGVSQSPRYKVTKRGQDVALRCDPISGHVSLYWYRQALGQGPEFLTYFNYEAQQDKSGLPNDRFSAERPEGSISTLTIQRTEQRDSAMYRCASSFQGSRETQYFGPGTRLLVL.

This clonotype showed up just a few times. J is TRBJ2-5 and V is TRBV7-2, with D possibly TRBD1 on 5 matching bases. Germline V CDR1 and CDR2: SGHTA, FQGNSA. This CDR3 comprises 14 residues. Trimming stripped 5 bases from V and 1 base from J, with 11 bases between. DNA for the CDR3: TGTGCCAGCAGCCGGCCAGGGCCCCAAGAGACCCAGTACTTC. Translation gives CASSRPGPQETQYF. Using reference TRBV7-2 and TRBJ2-5 for the parts outside the CDR3, the full variable domain is GAGVSQSPSNKVTEKGKDVELRCDPISGHTALYWYRQSLGQGLEFLIYFQGNSAPDKSGLPSDRFSAERTGGSVSTLTIQRTQQEDSAVYLCASSRPGPQETQYFGPGTRLLVL.

In this sample, this clonotype turned up a few times. The chain couples TRBV12-3 or TRBV12-4 to TRBJ2-1; D not certain. Deletions cut 5 bases from V and 6 bases from J, with 5 bases between. This CDR3 comprises 11 residues. The CDR3 region is CASSTRNEQFF. The CDR3 nucleotides read TGTGCCAGCAGTACACGCAATGAGCAGTTCTTC.

The CDR3 DNA follows: TGTGCCAGCAGGACCGACCTGTACGAGCAGTACTTC. Translated: CASRTDLYEQYF. The chain combines TRBV21-1 with TRBJ2-7. TRBV21-1 is assigned pseudogene status. The CDR3 runs to 12 residues.

This clonotype was picked up a small number of times. The chain links TRBV12-3 or TRBV12-4 to TRBJ2-7; D gene ambiguous. V was shortened by 6 bases and J by 0 bases, with 15 bases between the two germline ends. The CDR3 loop spans 15 amino acids. CDR3 loop: CASSLTVGRSYEQYF. CDR3 coding DNA: TGTGCCAGCAGCTTGACCGTCGGGCGCTCCTACGAGCAGTACTTC.

This sequence joins TRBV20-1 and TRBJ1-6; no clear D. The germline V and J ends were trimmed by 2 bases and 9 bases, with 14 bases remaining between them. This CDR3 has 14 residues. CDR1 and CDR2 from the germline V gene are DFQATT and SNEGSKA (reference sequence). The CDR3 here is CSARWLTGGSPLHF. CDR3 DNA: TGCAGTGCTAGATGGCTCACCGGCGGTTCACCCCTCCACTTT.

J is TRBJ1-2 and V is TRBV6-5; D remains ambiguous. Trimming pared 4 bases from V and 0 bases from J, leaving 12 bases between. CDR3 length equals 15 residues. The germline V gene encodes CDR1 MNHEY and CDR2 SVGAGI. In nucleotides, the CDR3 is TGTGCCAGCAGTTCTCAGGACCCCTCTAACTATGGCTACACCTTC. Translating it yields CASSSQDPSNYGYTF.

The chain recombines TRBV24-1 with TRBJ2-1, with D possibly called TRBD1 or TRBD2 (5 bases each). Trimming took off 4 bases at V and 3 bases at J, with 9 bases between the two ends. Looked up from germline, CDR1 is KGHDR and CDR2 is SFDVKD. The CDR3 runs to 14 residues. The CDR3 region has the DNA TGTGCCACCAGTGAGGGGACGAACTACAATGAGCAGTTCTTC. Protein product: CATSEGTNYNEQFF.

J is TRBJ2-1 and V is TRBV5-1; TRBD1 agrees at 8 bases. Per the germline V gene, CDR1 is SGHRS and CDR2 is YFSETQ. With 0 bases clipped from V and 6 bases from J, the junction kept 5 bases outside the gene matches. This CDR3 is built from 15 residues. The CDR3 DNA sequence: TGCGCCAGCAGCTTGGTGCCAGGGGGCTTCAATGAGCAGTTCTTC. Amino acid sequence: CASSLVPGGFNEQFF.

In its sample, this clonotype was seen a few times. The chain uses TRBV27 and TRBJ2-5; the D gene is possibly TRBD2 (5 bases). This CDR3 has 13 amino acids. Germline CDR1 is MNHEY and CDR2 is SMNVEV (reference sequence). The V gene lost 3 bases and the J gene lost 2 bases, with 7 bases spanning the gap. The CDR3 nucleotides read TGTGCCAGCAGTTTGGAGGCGCAAGAGACCCAGTACTTC. Translating gives CASSLEAQETQYF.

This clonotype appeared many times. The chain uses TRBV5-1 and TRBJ2-7; no clear D gene. Trimming removed 1 base from V and 3 bases from J, with 8 bases in between. The CDR3 runs to 13 residues. The germline CDR1 and CDR2 sequences are SGHRS and YFSETQ. Here the CDR3 DNA reads TGCGCCAGCAGCTTGTCACCCGACTACGAGCAGTACTTC. Protein sequence: CASSLSPDYEQYF. The variable domain in full, with the rest retrieved from reference TRBV5-1 and TRBJ2-7, is KAGVTQTPRYLIKTRGQQVTLSCSPISGHRSVSWYQQTPGQGLQFLFEYFSETQRNKGNFPGRFSGRQFSNSRSEMNVSTLELGDSALYLCASSLSPDYEQYFGPGTRLTVT.

There are a few counts of this clonotype. This chain joins TRBV12-3 or TRBV12-4 and TRBJ2-7, with a tentative D call TRBD2 (7 bases). The CDR3 runs to 14 residues. Trimming shortened V by 3 bases and J by 3 bases, and 12 bases separated the two germline ends. CDR3 DNA: TGTGCCAGCAGTTTCGGGGAGGGGGTCTACGAGCAGTACTTC. This codes for CASSFGEGVYEQYF.